Sequencing of this T cell receptor beta chain was carried out in a study of CD8+ T cells in alopecia areata. Study background: Treatment ran 6 to 18 months, with 6 months of follow-up afterward.

Investigators isolated RNA and reverse transcribed it into cDNA to act as the sequencing template. Data came from immunoSEQ multiplex PCR; TCRdb stores just in-frame clones and leaves some out. The sample consists of some 240,000 clones, around 62% of them appearing once. Lesional scalp tissue (obtained by punch biopsy) and peripheral blood were collected from alopecia areata patients. PBMCs served as the source from which CD4+ and CD8+ T cells were sorted. Between the trimmed V and J ends, which lost 0 bases and 5 bases, there was a span of 14 bases. The V gene's germline CDR1 is ENHRY and CDR2 SYGVKD. This CDR3 has 16 amino acids.

The sample was CD4+ T cells sorted from blood, taken at week 0. This TCR was recovered from a human donor with alopecia areata. This rearrangement joins TRBV10-3 to TRBJ2-1, with D uncertain. CDR3 nucleotide sequence: TGTGCCATCAGTGAGTCGAGGTTGGGCGGAAACAATGAGCAGTTCTTC. Translating it yields CAISESRLGGNNEQFF.